This entry lists 7 T cell receptor beta chains sequenced from one sample in a study of blood T cell repertoires in COVID-19. Clones were read by immunoSEQ multiplex PCR, and TCRdb kept only the in-frame ones, dropping some. The table lists under 150,000 clones, roughly 84% of them singletons. What was sequenced was peripheral blood. Every receptor here comes from a woman between 35 and 50 years old with acute or convalescent COVID-19.

J is TRBJ1-1 and V is TRBV7-8; tentative D call: TRBD1 (6 bases). The CDR3 has 14 residues. Germline V gene sequence: CDR1 SGHVS, CDR2 FQNEAQ. The V end lost 4 bases, the J end lost 2 bases, and 11 bases lay between the germline ends. CDR3 coding DNA: TGTGCCAGCAGCTGGGGACACTCTAACACTGAAGCTTTCTTT. Encoded protein: CASSWGHSNTEAFF.

The V call is TRBV6-5, the J call TRBJ1-2; D possibly corresponds to TRBD1 (5 bases). From germline, CDR1 is MNHEY and CDR2 SVGAGI. V lost 6 bases and J lost 2, with 13 bases in between. The CDR3 sequence is 14 residues long. CDR3 nucleotides: TGTGCCAGCAGGGGACTGACAGCAAACTATGGCTACACCTTC. Its translation: CASRGLTANYGYTF.

This clone was detected only once. The chain recombines TRBV10-3 with TRBJ1-6, with 12 bases lining up with TRBD1. J gave up 7 bases and V 6 bases, and 1 base lay outside the gene matches. The germline V gene encodes CDR1 ENHRY and CDR2 SYGVKD. CDR3 size: 14 residues. The CDR3 DNA is TGTGCCATCAGGGGACAGGGGGCCAATTCACCCCTCCACTTT. Translated, it gives CAIRGQGANSPLHF.

This chain uses TRBV6-6 with TRBJ2-1, with 7 bases identical to TRBD1. CDR1 and CDR2 from the germline V gene are MNHNY and SVGAGI (reference sequence). This CDR3 is built from 15 residues. V lost 2 bases to trimming and J lost 0 bases; unmatched junction nucleotides: 1. DNA of the CDR3: TGTGCCAGCAGTTACGGACAGGCCTCCTACAATGAGCAGTTCTTC. This encodes CASSYGQASYNEQFF.

This clone showed up just once. The V call is TRBV5-4, the J call TRBJ2-5; TRBD1 matches 7 bases. The CDR3 is 15 residues long. In germline, CDR1 is SGHNT, CDR2 YYREEE (reference sequence). The J segment lost 5 bases and the V segment lost 4 bases, leaving 11 bases of the junction unmatched. CDR3 DNA: TGTGCCAGCAGCCCGGGGACAGCGCGATGGGAGACCCAGTACTTC. Translation gives CASSPGTARWETQYF.

This rearrangement joins TRBV5-1 to TRBJ2-7; possible D gene TRBD1, 6 bases. Germline assignment: CDR1 SGHRS and CDR2 YFSETQ. The CDR3 is 15 amino acids. V was trimmed by 4 bases and J by 2 bases, leaving 16 bases between them. The CDR3 region has the DNA TGCGCCAGCAGCCCAACAGGGATGGCGGCCTACGAGCAGTACTTC. As protein: CASSPTGMAAYEQYF.

CDR3 DNA: TGTGCCAGTAGTATGAGAGGTGGAGTGGGTCAGCCCCAGCATTTT. Protein product: CASSMRGGVGQPQHF. This chain connects TRBV19 to TRBJ1-5; D remains ambiguous. Trimming shortened V by 3 bases and J by 6 bases, and 15 bases separated the two germline ends. This CDR3 region has 15 residues. CDR1 and CDR2 from the germline V gene are LNHDA and SQIVND (reference sequence).